This T cell receptor (beta chain) derives from a study of identical twins. TCRdb redid the calling of the 5' RACE reads with MiXCR, one entry per CDR3 protein. The data show 250,000 or so distinct CDR3 sequences, with roughly an eighth seen just once and approximately 4% held by the top ten. Findings and limits, study-wide: Zero-insertion analyses were open to partial confounding by invariant MAIT and iNKT cells.

In the case of this clonotype: The antigen is not known.

Per germline, CDR1 MDHEN and CDR2 SYDVKM. The ends lost 4 bases at V and 8 bases at J; junction bases unmatched: 7. The CDR3 sequence is 15 residues long. These records were also assigned to another study, of yellow fever vaccine responses in identical twins.

The clonotype originates from a young woman in good health. The sequenced material came from memory (CD45RO+) T cells sorted from blood. V and J are TRBV28 and TRBJ2-1; 11 nucleotides agree with TRBD2. The CDR3 sequence is CASSSPSGGRDEQFF. The CDR3, as DNA: TGTGCCAGCAGTTCCCCTAGCGGGGGGAGGGATGAGCAGTTCTTC. Using reference TRBV28 and TRBJ2-1 for the parts outside the CDR3, the full variable domain is DVKVTQSSRYLVKRTGEKVFLECVQDMDHENMFWYRQDPGLGLRLIYFSYDVKMKEKGDIPEGYSVSREKKERFSLILESASTNQTSMYLCASSSPSGGRDEQFFGPGTRLTVL.